The 8 T cell receptor beta chains listed next were all sequenced from one sample in a study of blood T cell repertoires in COVID-19. Method: immunoSEQ multiplex PCR; TCRdb's copy keeps in-frame clones and lacks some. Among 100,000 or so clones listed, about 76% were seen once. The sequenced material came from peripheral blood. The source is a woman aged 70-85 years with acute or convalescent COVID-19.

The CDR3 is CASSIESGGEAFF. The CDR3 region has the DNA TGTGCCAGCAGCATTGAGTCAGGGGGTGAAGCTTTCTTT. V is TRBV11-2 and J is TRBJ1-1, with TRBD1 matching 7 bases. Germline CDR1 is SGHAT and CDR2 is FQNNGV. After removal of 5 bases from V and 7 bases from J, the junction contained 7 bases not matched to a gene. The CDR3 has 13 amino acids.

The chain combines TRBV28 with TRBJ1-1, with a possible D match to TRBD1 (6 bases). Trimming pared 5 bases from V and 1 base from J, leaving 14 bases between. The CDR3 consists of 15 residues. Germline loops: CDR1 MDHEN, CDR2 SYDVKM. CDR3 DNA sequence: TGTGCCAGCAGTAACCCGGGGGGCAGGAACACTGAAGCTTTCTTT. Translating it yields CASSNPGGRNTEAFF.

The chain joins TRBV6-5 to TRBJ1-1; 7 nucleotides agree with TRBD1. The V and J ends lost 8 bases and 7 bases, in that order; junction bases with no gene match: 4. The CDR3 loop spans 11 amino acids. Looked up from germline, CDR1 is MNHEY and CDR2 is SVGAGI. DNA of the CDR3: TGTGCCAGCCACGACAGGGTTGAAGCTTTCTTT. It codes for CASHDRVEAFF.

The chain carries TRBV5-1 and TRBJ1-1; D is possibly TRBD1 (6 bases). V lost 3 bases and J 1 base, leaving 16 bases between the germline ends. Per germline, CDR1 SGHRS and CDR2 YFSETQ. The CDR3 is made up of 16 amino acids. The CDR3 DNA follows: TGCGCCAGCAGCTCCCGACAGGCAGGAGGGAACACTGAAGCTTTCTTT. It is translated as CASSSRQAGGNTEAFF.

The genes are TRBV2 and TRBJ1-2; 7 bases map to TRBD1. The ends lost 6 bases at V and 5 bases at J; junction bases unmatched: 9. This CDR3 comprises 14 residues. The germline V gene encodes CDR1 SNHLY and CDR2 FYNNEI. In DNA, the CDR3 is TGTGCCAGCAGCTGGGGACAGACGAATTATGGCTACACCTTC. It yields the protein CASSWGQTNYGYTF.

The V gene is TRBV5-4, the J gene TRBJ1-4, with 10 positions matching TRBD1. This CDR3 region has 14 residues. CDR1 and CDR2 (germline): SGHNT, YYREEE (reference sequence). With V trimmed by 3 bases and J by 8 bases, 4 bases remained unmatched. Written as DNA, the CDR3 is TGTGCCAGCAGCTCGACAGGGGGCTCAGAAAAACTGTTTTTT. This sequence encodes CASSSTGGSEKLFF.

The chain is built from TRBV6-5 and TRBJ2-5; D is possibly TRBD1 (6 bases). V was pared by 6 bases and J by 6 bases, with 14 bases between. Per germline, CDR1 MNHEY and CDR2 SVGAGI. The CDR3 is made up of 13 amino acids. The DNA for the CDR3 is TGTGCCAGCAGGGTCCTGGACAGCCAGACCCAGTACTTC. This translates into CASRVLDSQTQYF.

V gene TRBV30 combines with J gene TRBJ1-1; 9 nucleotides line up with TRBD1. Germline lookup yields CDR1 GTSNPN and CDR2 SVGIG (reference sequence). The CDR3 is made up of 13 amino acids. The junction had 1 base not matched to a gene; V was cut back by 5 bases and J by 0 bases. CDR3 in DNA: TGTGCCTGGGACAGGGGGATGAACACTGAAGCTTTCTTT. As protein: CAWDRGMNTEAFF. Complete variable domain (other parts from reference TRBV30 and TRBJ1-1): SQTIHQWPATLVQPVGSPLSLECTVEGTSNPNLYWYRQAAGRGLQLLFYSVGIGQISSEVPQNLSASRPQDRQFILSSKKLLLSDSGFYLCAWDRGMNTEAFFGQGTRLTVV.